Shown below are 30 T cell receptor beta chains from a single sample sequenced in a study of blood T cell repertoires in COVID-19. Clones were read by immunoSEQ multiplex PCR, and TCRdb kept only the in-frame ones, dropping some. The data contain tens of thousands of clones, 65% to 90% of them singletons. Source material: peripheral blood. These receptors originate from a man aged 60 to 75 with acute or convalescent COVID-19.

This chain links TRBV5-1 with TRBJ2-2, with 11 bases fitting TRBD2. Germline CDR1 reads SGHRS; CDR2 reads YFSETQ. The CDR3 is made up of 16 amino acids. V trimming: 0 bases; J trimming: 4 bases; junction bases outside the gene matches: 2. This chain's CDR3 is CASSLGLAGSTGELFF. The CDR3 DNA sequence: TGCGCCAGCAGCTTGGGACTAGCGGGGAGCACCGGGGAGCTGTTTTTT.

For the CDR3, the DNA is TGTGCCAGCAGGGCCCGGGAGCCCCAGCATTTT. Translating it yields CASRAREPQHF. This chain joins TRBV28 and TRBJ1-5; D is unclear. V gave up 6 bases and J gave up 8 bases, with 8 bases separating them. There are 11 residues in the CDR3. Germline CDR1 MDHEN, CDR2 SYDVKM.

The chain uses TRBV4-2 and TRBJ1-2, with D unresolved. V was trimmed by 0 bases and J by 6 bases, leaving 11 bases between them. The CDR3 length is 14 residues. The V gene's germline CDR1 is LGHNA and CDR2 YNFKEQ. The DNA of the CDR3 is TGTGCCAGCAGCCAAGAAGCGTTTTGGGATGGCTACACCTTC. Amino acid sequence: CASSQEAFWDGYTF.

This rearrangement joins TRBV15 to TRBJ1-3; D possibly corresponds to TRBD1 (5 bases). Trimming pared 1 base from V and 3 bases from J, leaving 10 bases between. Germline V gene lookup returns CDR1 LNHNV and CDR2 YYDKDF (reference sequence). This CDR3 has 15 residues. The CDR3 DNA follows: TGTGCCACCAGCAGAGGACAGTTCGATGGAAACACCATATATTTT. This codes for CATSRGQFDGNTIYF. Using reference TRBV15 and TRBJ1-3 for the parts outside the CDR3, the full variable domain is DAMVIQNPRYQVTQFGKPVTLSCSQTLNHNVMYWYQQKSSQAPKLLFHYYDKDFNNEADTPDNFQSRRPNTSFCFLDIRSPGLGDTAMYLCATSRGQFDGNTIYFGEGSWLTVV.

The chain has TRBV6-2 or TRBV6-3 and TRBJ1-5, with 9 bases lining up with TRBD1. Germline lookup yields CDR1 MNHEY and CDR2 SVGEGT. J gave up 6 bases and V 2 bases, and 8 bases lay outside the gene matches. The CDR3 is 16 residues long. The CDR3 here is CASSYTWTGEGQPQHF. The CDR3 bases are TGTGCCAGCAGTTACACCTGGACAGGGGAAGGTCAGCCCCAGCATTTT.

V usage is TRBV7-9 and J usage is TRBJ2-2; D is perhaps TRBD2 (5 bases). There are 14 residues in the CDR3. The ends were cut back, 1 base at V and 3 bases at J, with 6 bases in the middle. Germline-derived CDR1 and CDR2 are SEHNR and FQNEAQ (reference sequence). The CDR3 region has the DNA TGTGCCAGCAGCTTAGACGGGGACACCGGGGAGCTGTTTTTT. Translation gives CASSLDGDTGELFF. The variable domain in full, completed from reference TRBV7-9 and TRBJ2-2, reads DTGVSQNPRHKITKRGQNVTFRCDPISEHNRLYWYRQTLGQGPEFLTYFQNEAQLEKSRLLSDRFSAERPKGSFSTLEIQRTEQGDSAMYLCASSLDGDTGELFFGEGSRLTVL.

The rearrangement joins TRBV6-5 to TRBJ1-5; 7 nucleotides agree with TRBD1. The CDR3 totals 15 residues. Germline trimming cut 2 bases from V and 5 bases from J; bases unmatched to any gene: 6. Germline loops: CDR1 MNHEY, CDR2 SVGAGI. DNA of the CDR3: TGTGCCAGCAGTTACGATTATACAGGGGATCAGCCCCAGCATTTT. Residues: CASSYDYTGDQPQHF.

This clone was picked up one time. The chain combines TRBV6-6 with TRBJ2-7, with 7 bases aligning to TRBD1. V lost 4 bases to trimming and J lost 6 bases; unmatched junction nucleotides: 3. Germline lookup yields CDR1 MNHNY and CDR2 SVGAGI (reference sequence). The CDR3 spans 12 residues. CDR3 nucleotides: TGTGCCAGCAGTTTTAGACAGGGCGAGCAGTACTTC. It codes for CASSFRQGEQYF.

This chain connects TRBV2 to TRBJ2-7; D is possibly TRBD1 (5 bases). Germline CDR1 reads SNHLY; CDR2 reads FYNNEI. CDR3 length equals 12 residues. V lost 4 bases to trimming and J lost 4 bases, with 8 bases between them. The CDR3 loop is CASSGQGYEQYV. The CDR3 nucleotides read TGTGCCAGCAGTGGCCAGGGTTACGAGCAGTACGTC.

V is TRBV25-1 and J is TRBJ1-2; no definite D call. The ends were cut back, 7 bases at V and 4 bases at J, with 10 bases in the middle. Per the germline V gene, CDR1 is MGHDK and CDR2 is SYGVNS. This CDR3 comprises 12 residues. CDR3 nucleotides: TGTGCCAGCACCAGCGGGCTCTATGGCTACACCTTC. Amino acid sequence: CASTSGLYGYTF.

This chain joins TRBV19 and TRBJ2-2; 7 bases match TRBD1. CDR3 size: 15 residues. Trimming at V came to 3 bases and at J to 5 bases, leaving 6 bases not matched to a gene. Germline CDR1 reads LNHDA; CDR2 reads SQIVND (reference sequence). The CDR3: CASSIRQGFTGELFF. The CDR3 coding sequence is TGTGCCAGTAGTATTCGACAGGGTTTTACCGGGGAGCTGTTTTTT.

The J gene is TRBJ1-4, the V gene TRBV29-1; a possible D gene is TRBD1 (6 bases). This CDR3 comprises 13 residues. Germline V gene data show CDR1 as SQVTM and CDR2 as ANQGSEA. V lost 5 bases to trimming and J lost 7 bases, with 14 bases between them. CDR3 region: CSVSGTHAEKLFF. DNA of the CDR3: TGCAGCGTTTCCGGGACACATGCTGAAAAACTGTTTTTT.

The gene calls are TRBV5-4 and TRBJ2-1; D might be TRBD2 (6 bases). V shed 4 bases and J shed 11 bases, with 16 bases lying between them. This CDR3 comprises 13 residues. Germline CDR1 SGHNT, CDR2 YYREEE (reference sequence). CDR3 in amino acids: CASSPGEAGKQFF. Written as DNA, the CDR3 is TGTGCCAGCAGCCCCGGGGAGGCGGGTAAGCAGTTCTTC.

V and J are TRBV5-4 and TRBJ2-1, with 10 nucleotides matching TRBD2. The CDR3 runs to 15 residues. The V and J ends lost 4 bases and 5 bases, in that order; junction bases with no gene match: 6. In germline, CDR1 is SGHNT, CDR2 YYREEE (reference sequence). CDR3 nucleotide sequence: TGTGCCAGCAGCCGTAGCGGGGGGTTAGACAATGAGCAGTTCTTC. Protein sequence: CASSRSGGLDNEQFF. The whole variable domain, filled in from reference TRBV5-4 and TRBJ2-1, reads ETGVTQSPTHLIKTRGQQVTLRCSSQSGHNTVSWYQQALGQGPQFIFQYYREEENGRGNFPPRFSGLQFPNYSSELNVNALELDDSALYLCASSRSGGLDNEQFFGPGTRLTVL.

The CDR3 sequence: CASKPETGTYNEQFF. The CDR3 DNA reads TGTGCCAGCAAACCCGAGACAGGGACGTACAATGAGCAGTTCTTC. The rearrangement links TRBV27 to TRBJ2-1; 7 bases agree with TRBD1. The CDR3 covers 15 residues. V lost 7 bases, J lost 4 bases, and 10 bases stayed unmatched. The germline V gene encodes CDR1 MNHEY and CDR2 SMNVEV (reference sequence).

The V gene is TRBV4-2, the J gene TRBJ1-3; 8 positions agree with TRBD1. The CDR3 covers 17 residues. Germline CDR1 LGHNA, CDR2 YNFKEQ. J was trimmed by 3 bases and V by 1 base; bases with no gene match: 8. CDR3: CASSQGTGSSGGNTIYF. The CDR3 DNA is TGTGCCAGCAGCCAAGGGACAGGGTCCTCGGGTGGAAACACCATATATTTT.

The rearrangement links TRBV1 to TRBJ2-6; the table names TRBD2, a call not compared with the DNA. TRBV1 constitutes a pseudogene. The CDR3 totals 22 residues. The DNA for the CDR3 is TGCACCAGCAGCCAAGAACCTGCGGAGGAAGCCAAACCACAGTCTGGGGCCAACGTCCTGACTTTC. This gives the protein CTSSQEPAEEAKPQSGANVLTF.

There are a few counts of this clone. In DNA, the CDR3 is TGCGCCAGCAGCGAAAGGACAGGGTCCATGAACACTGAAGCTTTCTTT. As protein: CASSERTGSMNTEAFF. This chain connects TRBV5-1 to TRBJ1-1; 8 bases map to TRBD1. V dropped 4 bases and J dropped 0; count of bases not matched to a gene: 8. The CDR3 contains 16 residues. Per the germline V gene, CDR1 is SGHRS and CDR2 is YFSETQ.

The rearrangement links TRBV19 to TRBJ2-5; D perhaps matches TRBD1 (5 bases). V was clipped by 1 base and J by 6 bases, with 12 bases between them. Germline V gene lookup returns CDR1 LNHDA and CDR2 SQIVND (reference sequence). CDR3 length: 14 residues. The CDR3 region is CASSIGGGQKTQYF. CDR3 in DNA: TGTGCCAGTAGTATAGGGGGCGGTCAGAAGACCCAGTACTTC.

The chain employs TRBV12-3 or TRBV12-4 and TRBJ1-2; unclear D gene. This CDR3 is built from 12 residues. The V and J ends lost 7 bases and 4 bases respectively, with 10 bases between them. CDR3 region: CASKAALYGYTF. CDR3 coding DNA: TGTGCCAGCAAGGCGGCCCTCTATGGCTACACCTTC.

The chain is built from TRBV28 and TRBJ1-2; maybe TRBD1 (6 bases). Per the germline V gene, CDR1 is MDHEN and CDR2 is SYDVKM. V was pared by 6 bases and J by 5 bases, with 16 bases between. This CDR3 has 14 amino acids. As DNA, the CDR3 is TGTGCCAGCAGATTTACCGGGACACCTTATGGCTACACCTTC. Translation: CASRFTGTPYGYTF.

The rearrangement links TRBV13 to TRBJ1-2, with 7 bases that match TRBD1. V lost 3 bases and J lost 8; bases outside the gene matches: 9. This CDR3 has 14 residues. Germline V gives CDR1 PRHDT, CDR2 FYEKMQ (reference sequence). The CDR3 DNA sequence: TGTGCCAGCAGCTTGACAGGGATCACGGGCGGCTACACCTTC. Encoded protein: CASSLTGITGGYTF.

The chain links TRBV15 to TRBJ2-2, with 10 bases aligning to TRBD2. The CDR3 is 17 amino acids. Looked up from germline, CDR1 is LNHNV and CDR2 is YYDKDF (reference sequence). V shed 1 base and J 6 bases; nucleotides not matched to a gene: 8. The CDR3 spells CATSRVLAGLSAGELFF. The CDR3 DNA is TGTGCCACCAGCAGAGTACTAGCGGGGCTATCGGCCGGGGAGCTGTTTTTT.

This clone has only a few counts. The chain has TRBV19 and TRBJ1-5; no firm D call. There are 15 residues in the CDR3. Germline CDR1 reads LNHDA; CDR2 reads SQIVND (reference sequence). V shed 1 base and J shed 0 bases, with 7 bases lying between them. CDR3 nucleotides: TGTGCCAGTAGTATAGGCCCAGGTAGCAATCAGCCCCAGCATTTT. Translated, it gives CASSIGPGSNQPQHF.

The chain has TRBV6-6 and TRBJ1-3; D not certain. The germline V and J ends were trimmed by 7 bases and 0 bases, with 13 bases remaining between them. The CDR3 spans 15 residues. Germline V gene sequence: CDR1 MNHNY, CDR2 SVGAGI (reference sequence). The CDR3 region is CASTEDSPSGNTIYF. As DNA, the CDR3 is TGTGCCAGCACCGAAGACTCTCCCTCTGGAAACACCATATATTTT.

The rearrangement joins TRBV5-8 to TRBJ2-3, with 9 bases lining up with TRBD1. Germline V gene lookup returns CDR1 SGHTS and CDR2 YDEGEE. The V gene end was trimmed by 0 bases and the J gene end by 6 bases; junction bases not matched to a gene: 8. The CDR3 is 16 residues long. The CDR3, as DNA: TGTGCCAGCAGCTTGGCTAGGGACAGGGCCGCCGATACGCAGTATTTT. Translated: CASSLARDRAADTQYF.

The rearrangement links TRBV27 to TRBJ2-3, with TRBD1 matching 8 bases. The CDR3 extends over 18 amino acids. V trimming: 2 bases; J trimming: 4 bases; junction bases outside the gene matches: 14. Looked up from germline, CDR1 is MNHEY and CDR2 is SMNVEV (reference sequence). CDR3 sequence reads: CASSLIGQGAPVADTQYF. The CDR3 DNA sequence: TGTGCCAGCAGTTTAATCGGACAGGGAGCTCCAGTAGCAGATACGCAGTATTTT.

The chain employs TRBV11-2 and TRBJ1-5; D remains ambiguous. Germline V gene sequence: CDR1 SGHAT, CDR2 FQNNGV. V dropped 0 bases and J dropped 4 bases, with 7 bases sitting between them. This CDR3 region has 14 residues. The CDR3 DNA reads TGTGCCAGCAGCTTAGATGGGCCGAATCAGCCCCAGCATTTT. Translation gives CASSLDGPNQPQHF. The full variable domain, completed using reference TRBV11-2 and TRBJ1-5, is EAGVAQSPRYKIIEKRQSVAFWCNPISGHATLYWYQQILGQGPKLLIQFQNNGVVDDSQLPKDRFSAERLKGVDSTLKIQPAKLEDSAVYLCASSLDGPNQPQHFGDGTRLSIL.

The rearrangement joins TRBV28 to TRBJ2-7; maybe TRBD1 (7 bases). Germline CDR1 and CDR2: MDHEN and SYDVKM. Between the trimmed V and J ends, which lost 7 bases and 3 bases, there was a span of 22 bases. The CDR3 consists of 16 residues. CDR3 in DNA: TGTGCCAGCAAAATGGGGGGACAGAAGCCCCTCTACGAGCAGTACTTC. As protein: CASKMGGQKPLYEQYF. The full variable domain, completed using reference TRBV28 and TRBJ2-7, is DVKVTQSSRYLVKRTGEKVFLECVQDMDHENMFWYRQDPGLGLRLIYFSYDVKMKEKGDIPEGYSVSREKKERFSLILESASTNQTSMYLCASKMGGQKPLYEQYFGPGTRLTVT.

The gene calls are TRBV5-4 and TRBJ2-2, with TRBD1 as a possible D gene (6 bases). V was cut by 0 bases and J by 0 bases, with 15 bases left in between. Germline CDR1 is SGHNT and CDR2 is YYREEE (reference sequence). The CDR3 is 18 residues long. CDR3 in amino acids: CASSLDQPGATNTGELFF. The CDR3 coding sequence is TGTGCCAGCAGCTTGGATCAACCAGGGGCGACGAACACCGGGGAGCTGTTTTTT.